The 24 T cell receptor beta chains below all came from one sample that was sequenced in a study of CD8+ T cells in alopecia areata. TCR sequencing used cDNA made by reverse transcription of extracted RNA. Only in-frame clones appear in the TCRdb table, and some are missing; sequencing was by immunoSEQ multiplex PCR. The table has tens of thousands of clones, 65% seen once. Indicated treatment: oral pan-JAK inhibitor, 5-10 mg twice daily. The sequencing here drew on CD8+ T cells sorted from blood, taken at week 4, from a patient treated with tofacitinib. The receptors come from a human donor with alopecia areata.

Of note for this clone: One end of the junction fails to match germline, which may point to a read error. The CDR3 loop reads CASSQGLF. The CDR3 DNA sequence: TGTGCCAGCAGTCAGGGACTCTTT. This chain connects TRBV6-5 to TRBJ2-2; a possible D gene is TRBD2 (6 bases). The CDR3 spans 8 residues. Germline V gene data show CDR1 as MNHEY and CDR2 as SVGAGI.

This chain connects TRBV30 to TRBJ2-2, with D unclear. Germline V gives CDR1 GTSNPN, CDR2 SVGIG (reference sequence). V lost 2 bases, J lost 6 bases, and 13 bases lay in between. This CDR3 contains 14 residues. CDR3 loop: CAWSLGRHSGELFF. The CDR3 DNA is TGTGCCTGGAGTTTGGGCAGACACTCCGGGGAGCTGTTTTTT.

J is TRBJ2-7 and V is TRBV6-5, with 11 bases fitting TRBD1. With V trimmed by 6 bases and J by 6 bases, 4 bases remained unmatched. The CDR3 has 13 residues. Germline CDR1 is MNHEY and CDR2 is SVGAGI. The DNA for the CDR3 is TGTGCCAGCAGACCCGGGACAGGGGGCGAGCAGTACTTC. Amino acid sequence: CASRPGTGGEQYF.

This chain uses TRBV4-3 with TRBJ2-3, with D possibly matching TRBD2 (6 bases). The germline V gene encodes CDR1 LGHNA and CDR2 YSLEER. V was pared by 0 bases and J by 4 bases, with 8 bases between. The CDR3 spans 14 residues. DNA of the CDR3: TGCGCCAGCAGCCAAGAACTAGCCCCAGATACGCAGTATTTT. It is translated as CASSQELAPDTQYF.

This clone was counted between two and nine times. V gene TRBV29-1 combines with J gene TRBJ2-7; D may be TRBD1 or TRBD2 (5 bases each). From germline, CDR1 is SQVTM and CDR2 ANQGSEA. CDR3 size: 17 residues. The V gene lost 6 bases and the J gene lost 1 base, with 25 bases spanning the gap. The CDR3 coding sequence is TGCAGCGTCCGTCTCGAGCTCGGGGCTGCCGCTTCCTACGAGCAGTACTTC. Translating it yields CSVRLELGAAASYEQYF.

The chain couples TRBV29-1 to TRBJ1-2; no definite D call. The V gene's germline CDR1 is SQVTM and CDR2 ANQGSEA. V lost 0 bases to trimming and J lost 8 bases, with 10 bases between them. This CDR3 region has 12 residues. The CDR3 sequence is CSVEDYPSGYTF. For the CDR3, the DNA is TGCAGCGTTGAAGACTACCCGTCCGGCTACACCTTC. Full variable domain (outside the CDR3, taken from reference TRBV29-1 and TRBJ1-2): SAVISQKPSRDICQRGTSLTIQCQVDSQVTMMFWYRQQPGQSLTLIATANQGSEATYESGFVIDKFPISRPNLTFSTLTVSNMSPEDSSIYLCSVEDYPSGYTFGSGTRLTVV.

This chain joins TRBV2 and TRBJ2-7, with D perhaps matching TRBD2 (6 bases). V shed 5 bases and J shed 0 bases, with 17 bases lying between them. CDR1 and CDR2 from the germline V gene are SNHLY and FYNNEI. The CDR3 spans 16 residues. The CDR3, as DNA: TGTGCCAGCAGTCTATGGGGGGAGGCCAGCTCCTACGAGCAGTACTTC. This encodes CASSLWGEASSYEQYF.

This clone came up a few times. The chain combines TRBV29-1 with TRBJ2-2; 8 nucleotides align to TRBD1. V lost 4 bases, J lost 6 bases, and 7 bases stayed unmatched. CDR3 length: 14 amino acids. The V gene's germline CDR1 is SQVTM and CDR2 ANQGSEA. This CDR3 reads CSVAGGIGAGELFF. The CDR3 DNA reads as TGCAGCGTTGCAGGGGGCATCGGCGCCGGGGAGCTGTTTTTT.

The chain couples TRBV13 to TRBJ2-1; TRBD2 matches at 9 bases. The germline V gene has CDR1 PRHDT and CDR2 FYEKMQ (reference sequence). The CDR3 is 16 residues long. With V trimmed by 7 bases and J by 5 bases, 12 bases remained unmatched. This CDR3 is CASTERGARANNEQFF. The CDR3 DNA reads TGTGCCAGCACTGAGCGGGGGGCAAGGGCCAACAATGAGCAGTTCTTC.

The J gene is TRBJ2-6, the V gene TRBV9; tentative D call: TRBD2 (5 bases). Trimming removed 0 bases at V and 1 base at J, with 11 bases between. Germline CDR1 and CDR2: SGDLS and YYNGEE. The CDR3 has 17 residues. CDR3 residues: CASSVAAGGSGANVLTF. CDR3 nucleotide sequence: TGTGCCAGCAGCGTAGCGGCCGGAGGTTCTGGGGCCAACGTCCTGACTTTC.

The chain has TRBV4-3 and TRBJ1-5, with D unresolved. V was pared by 0 bases and J by 2 bases, with 8 bases between. Germline V CDR1 and CDR2: LGHNA, YSLEER. The CDR3 has 15 residues. The CDR3 spells CASSQDSAGNQPQHF. The CDR3 DNA is TGCGCCAGCAGCCAAGACAGCGCCGGCAATCAGCCCCAGCATTTT.

This chain joins TRBV19 and TRBJ1-1; D is ambiguous. The CDR3 loop spans 12 amino acids. V was trimmed by 5 bases and J by 1 base, leaving 5 bases between them. Germline CDR1 reads LNHDA; CDR2 reads SQIVND (reference sequence). CDR3 DNA: TGTGCCAGTAGTTTCGCGAACACTGAAGCTTTCTTT. This codes for CASSFANTEAFF.

The chain employs TRBV30 and TRBJ2-7; D not resolved. The length of the CDR3 is 12 residues. Germline lookup yields CDR1 GTSNPN and CDR2 SVGIG (reference sequence). The ends were cut back, 2 bases at V and 2 bases at J, with 7 bases in the middle. The CDR3 coding sequence is TGTGCCTGGAGTACATCAGCCTACGAGCAGTACTTC. Translation: CAWSTSAYEQYF. The full variable domain, in which reference TRBV30 and TRBJ2-7 provide the parts outside the CDR3, is SQTIHQWPATLVQPVGSPLSLECTVEGTSNPNLYWYRQAAGRGLQLLFYSVGIGQISSEVPQNLSASRPQDRQFILSSKKLLLSDSGFYLCAWSTSAYEQYFGPGTRLTVT.

The gene calls are TRBV29-1 and TRBJ2-7, with TRBD2 matching over 9 bases. This CDR3 has 15 residues. Per the germline V gene, CDR1 is SQVTM and CDR2 is ANQGSEA. V gave up 2 bases and J gave up 0 bases; unmatched junction bases: 5. The CDR3 coding sequence is TGCAGCGTTGAATTAGCGGGGGCCCTCTCCTACGAGCAGTACTTC. Its protein is CSVELAGALSYEQYF.

V is TRBV30 and J is TRBJ2-1; D may be TRBD2 (6 bases). This CDR3 has 15 amino acids. Germline loops: CDR1 GTSNPN, CDR2 SVGIG (reference sequence). V was clipped by 3 bases and J by 3 bases, with 15 bases between them. The CDR3 nucleotides are TGTGCCTGGAGAGAGCTAGTGGGGGGCTACAATGAGCAGTTCTTC. This translates into CAWRELVGGYNEQFF. Looking up the rest from reference TRBV30 and TRBJ2-1 gives the full variable domain: SQTIHQWPATLVQPVGSPLSLECTVEGTSNPNLYWYRQAAGRGLQLLFYSVGIGQISSEVPQNLSASRPQDRQFILSSKKLLLSDSGFYLCAWRELVGGYNEQFFGPGTRLTVL.

This chain connects TRBV27 to TRBJ1-1; no definite D call. The V and J ends lost 5 bases and 3 bases respectively, with 10 bases between them. In germline, CDR1 is MNHEY, CDR2 SMNVEV (reference sequence). The CDR3 spans 13 residues. CDR3 DNA sequence: TGTGCCAGCAGTCCGCGGGCGGACACTGAAGCTTTCTTT. Its translation is CASSPRADTEAFF.

The chain combines TRBV7-9 with TRBJ2-1; D is perhaps TRBD2 (6 bases). The V end lost 3 bases, the J end lost 6 bases, and 9 bases lay between the germline ends. CDR1 is SEHNR, CDR2 FQNEAQ, per germline (reference sequence). This CDR3 region has 13 residues. CDR3 amino acids: CASSFAGSNEQFF. DNA of the CDR3: TGTGCCAGCAGCTTTGCGGGGAGCAATGAGCAGTTCTTC. Complete variable domain (other parts from reference TRBV7-9 and TRBJ2-1): DTGVSQNPRHKITKRGQNVTFRCDPISEHNRLYWYRQTLGQGPEFLTYFQNEAQLEKSRLLSDRFSAERPKGSFSTLEIQRTEQGDSAMYLCASSFAGSNEQFFGPGTRLTVL.

The rearrangement uses TRBV7-9 and TRBJ2-1, with 7 bases lining up with TRBD1. The junction had 7 bases not matched to a gene; V was cut back by 2 bases and J by 9 bases. Germline V gene lookup returns CDR1 SEHNR and CDR2 FQNEAQ (reference sequence). This CDR3 is built from 14 residues. CDR3 sequence: CASSLPGQTFEQFF. DNA for the CDR3: TGTGCCAGCAGCTTACCGGGACAGACCTTTGAGCAGTTCTTC.

This chain uses TRBV27 with TRBJ2-3; 11 bases match TRBD2. The CDR3 spans 17 residues. In germline, CDR1 is MNHEY, CDR2 SMNVEV (reference sequence). V dropped 6 bases and J dropped 2; count of bases not matched to a gene: 10. The CDR3 region has the DNA TGTGCCAGCAGGCCTACTAGCGGGGGACAAATCACAGATACGCAGTATTTT. Encoded protein: CASRPTSGGQITDTQYF.

The chain has TRBV29-1 and TRBJ2-7; the match to TRBD1 covers 7 bases. After removal of 6 bases from V and 4 bases from J, the junction contained 12 bases not matched to a gene. This CDR3 region has 14 residues. Per the germline V gene, CDR1 is SQVTM and CDR2 is ANQGSEA. CDR3 in amino acids: CSVFDRASEYEQYF. The CDR3 coding sequence is TGCAGCGTGTTTGACAGGGCCTCTGAATACGAGCAGTACTTC.

This clone was seen a handful of times. The J gene is TRBJ2-7, the V gene TRBV29-1, with D possibly matching TRBD2 (6 bases). This CDR3 region has 16 residues. CDR1 and CDR2 from the germline V gene are SQVTM and ANQGSEA. V lost 8 bases and J lost 0, with 23 bases in between. CDR3 DNA: TGCAGCATTAAAGGAGGGGAGAACCAATACTCCTACGAGCAGTACTTC. Its translation: CSIKGGENQYSYEQYF.

This clone was counted only a few times. This chain uses TRBV29-1 with TRBJ2-7, with unresolved D. Germline V lookup: CDR1 SQVTM, CDR2 ANQGSEA. The CDR3 spans 11 residues. V gave up 6 bases and J gave up 0 bases, with 6 bases separating them. The CDR3 nucleotides are TGCAGCGTCACTTACTCCTACGAGCAGTACTTC. Residues: CSVTYSYEQYF.

In DNA, the CDR3 is TGCAGCGTTCACGTGACAGGTAGTATCGATGGCTACACCTTC. This sequence encodes CSVHVTGSIDGYTF. The chain combines TRBV29-1 with TRBJ1-2; maybe TRBD1 (6 bases). The CDR3 has 14 amino acids. Trimming stripped 5 bases from V and 6 bases from J, with 19 bases between. The germline CDR1 and CDR2 sequences are SQVTM and ANQGSEA.

This chain joins TRBV4-1 and TRBJ2-1; tentatively, D is TRBD2 (5 bases). Germline V gene sequence: CDR1 MGHRA, CDR2 YSYEKL. This CDR3 has 13 amino acids. Between the trimmed V and J ends, which lost 4 bases and 5 bases, there was a span of 9 bases. CDR3 in DNA: TGCGCCAGCAGCCGGGAGCTAAACAATGAGCAGTTCTTC. It specifies CASSRELNNEQFF.